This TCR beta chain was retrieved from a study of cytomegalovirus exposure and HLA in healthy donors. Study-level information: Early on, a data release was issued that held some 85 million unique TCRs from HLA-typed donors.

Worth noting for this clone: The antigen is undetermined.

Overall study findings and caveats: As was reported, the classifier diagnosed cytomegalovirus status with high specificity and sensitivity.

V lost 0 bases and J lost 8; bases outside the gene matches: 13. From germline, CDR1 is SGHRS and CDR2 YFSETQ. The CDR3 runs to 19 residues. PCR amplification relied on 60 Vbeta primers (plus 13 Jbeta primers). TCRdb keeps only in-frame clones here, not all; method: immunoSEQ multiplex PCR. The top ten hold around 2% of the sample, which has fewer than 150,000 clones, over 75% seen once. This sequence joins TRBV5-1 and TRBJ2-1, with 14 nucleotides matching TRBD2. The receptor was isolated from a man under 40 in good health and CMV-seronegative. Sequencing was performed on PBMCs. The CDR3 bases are TGCGCCAGCAGCTTGGGGGCAGGGAGACTAGCGGGAGGGAAAGATGAGCAGTTCTTC. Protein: CASSLGAGRLAGGKDEQFF.